This paragraph covers one T cell receptor beta chain sequence. This specimen comes from a study of blood T cell repertoires in COVID-19. The wider study: Italy, Spain and the United States were the sources of the convalescent and acute COVID-19 samples. Sources were T cells, B-cell-depleted T cells, or PBMCs; the material itself was cDNA or gDNA.

The CDR3 spans 11 residues. Trimming stripped 6 bases from V and 7 bases from J, with 10 bases between. In germline, CDR1 is SEHNR, CDR2 FQNEAQ (reference sequence). In the authors' workflow: Counts of nucleated cells, estimated from reference gene primer amplification, were obtained. TCRdb's table, derived via immunoSEQ multiplex PCR, lists solely in-frame clones and lacks some. V and J calls and clone size are those listed in that table; D and trimming were worked out from the DNA. The sample consists of approximately 220,000 clones, roughly 85% of them appearing once. Sequencing was carried out using peripheral blood. The chain is built from TRBV7-9 and TRBJ2-7; D may be TRBD2 (5 bases). The receptor comes from a man aged 50-59 years who had recovered from COVID-19. The CDR3 DNA is TGTGCCAGCAGTTACGGACTTGAGCAGTACTTC. Translated, it gives CASSYGLEQYF.